This TCR beta chain derives from a study of regulatory T cells in long-lasting Graves disease. As for time point: newly diagnosed GD, antithyroid drugs for less than 3 months. From RNA extracted from PBMCs, the TCR library was made. As a group, patients came from one endocrinology department in Xi'an, China. To make TCR beta libraries, researchers used iRepertoire HTBI primers and Arm-PCR of CDR3 regions. TCRdb itself ran the multiplex PCR reads through MiXCR, one entry per CDR3 protein. The sample comprises 580,000 or so distinct CDR3 sequences, 15% to 20% of which are singletons, and about 12% rests with the top ten. The same sample was also studied in work on T cells in Graves' hyperthyroidism and ophthalmopathy.

The TCR sequence derives from a man younger than 35 with Graves disease. Sample: peripheral blood mononuclear cells (PBMCs), taken at new diagnosis, from a patient treated with antithyroid drugs.

CDR3 bases: TGTGCCTGGGAATCGGACAACACCGGGGAGCTGTTTTTT. Encoded protein: CAWESDNTGELFF. The rearrangement links TRBV30 to TRBJ2-2; D call uncertain. From germline, CDR1 is GTSNPN and CDR2 SVGIG (reference sequence). This CDR3 is 13 amino acids long. V lost 5 bases to trimming and J lost 2 bases, with 9 bases between them.